This T cell receptor beta chain emerged from a study of T cells in Graves' hyperthyroidism and ophthalmopathy. V dropped 5 bases and J dropped 5 bases, with 19 bases sitting between them. CDR1 is DFQATT, CDR2 SNEGSKA, per germline (reference sequence). The CDR3 contains 14 residues. RNA transcripts gave rise to amplified TCR beta CDR3 regions. The HTBI primer set was used in a first-round RT-PCR of the TCR CDR3. TCRdb redid the calling of the multiplex PCR reads with MiXCR, one entry per CDR3 protein. The sample has approximately 870,000 distinct CDR3 sequences, 35% to 40% seen once. As concerns this clonotype: The CDR3 does not end in the conserved phenylalanine or tryptophan, so this is likely a read error.

The origin of this receptor is a man aged 18 to 30 with Graves' hyperthyroidism. This chain joins TRBV20-1 and TRBJ2-7; D possibly corresponds to TRBD2 (5 bases). Specimen: blood. This CDR3 is CSASRGRVVHEQYL. Written as DNA, the CDR3 is TGCAGTGCTTCACGAGGGAGAGTGGTCCACGAGCAGTACCTC.